A few counts support the clone carrying this TCR beta chain. Its antigen is not known. This CDR3 comprises 13 residues. Trimming stripped 7 bases from V and 1 base from J, with 10 bases between. Germline CDR1 GTSNPN, CDR2 SVGIG (reference sequence). From the 5' RACE reads, TCRdb called clonotypes with MiXCR, one entry per CDR3 protein. The sample includes roughly 42,000 distinct CDR3 sequences, 7.3% of them seen just once. This entry comes from a study of T-cell memory formation after mild COVID-19. The wider study: For the most part, TCR clusters were specific to one donor.

Study-level results: Several responding clones turned up in pre-infection memory, indicating that cross-reactive memory may have taken part. Day 15 to 85 contracting clones showed balanced CD4/CD8; day 15 to 37 expanders favored CD4+.

Sequencing was done on a sample of PBMCs or a T cell subset sorted from them (not recorded which). The source of this sequence is a young man who had mild COVID-19 (a few samples of this study predate the infection). Cell type and time point are not known. The chain couples TRBV30 to TRBJ2-2; possibly TRBD1 for D (6 bases). As DNA, the CDR3 is TGTGCCTCCCCGACAGGGAACACCGGGGAGCTGTTTTTT. Translation gives CASPTGNTGELFF.